This TCR beta chain was sequenced during a study of blood T cell repertoires in COVID-19. Looking at the study overall: The United States, Italy and Spain supplied acute and convalescent COVID-19 samples.

The CDR3 loop spans 14 amino acids. Looked up from germline, CDR1 is MNHNY and CDR2 is SVGAGI (reference sequence). V shed 7 bases and J shed 4 bases, with 16 bases lying between them. Authors' methods: Amplified reference gene primers provided the basis for estimating nucleated cell counts. Generated by immunoSEQ multiplex PCR, the TCRdb table keeps only in-frame clones and is missing some. V, J and clone size were drawn from that table, and D and trimming were deduced from the DNA. The sample records roughly 440,000 clones, approximately 90% being singletons. The chain carries TRBV6-6 and TRBJ1-2, with unresolved D. The receptor comes from a woman between 50 and 59 years old with COVID-19, enrolled during active disease. The sequenced material came from peripheral blood. CDR3 in DNA: TGTGCCAGCACCGTACTGTCAGGTTCCTATGGCTACACCTTC. Amino acids: CASTVLSGSYGYTF.